Listed here is a single TCR beta chain. Its specificity is not known. The data were taken from a study of shared clonotypes between healthy human individuals. Study results and caveats: Sorted-subset sequencing, rarefaction showed, was incomplete despite large depth. In having few donors, the study represented limited genetic and exposure-history diversity. Estimated richness was generally greater in naive than memory subsets. Around 4.9% of naive CD4 clonotypes were shared across a handful of donors.

Unmatched junction bases numbered 4, after V lost 6 bases and J lost 2 bases. The CDR3 sequence is 15 residues long. Germline V CDR1 and CDR2: SNHLY, FYNNEI. Using immunoSEQ multiplex PCR, the repertoire was profiled, and TCRdb retains in-frame clones only, with some absent. The sample has some 2.3 million clones, approximately 95% seen once. The rearrangement joins TRBV2 to TRBJ1-4, with TRBD1 identical over 9 bases. The sample comprised naive CD4+ T cells from PBMCs. The sample's subset: CD45RA+ positively selected. This TCR came from a man younger than 35 in good health. Some clones in this sample may be carry-over from other donors' samples. CDR3 nucleotide sequence: TGTGCCAGCAGCGGACAGGGGAATACTAATGAAAAACTGTTTTTT. The encoded protein is CASSGQGNTNEKLFF. Variable domain in full (rest from reference TRBV2 and TRBJ1-4): EPEVTQTPSHQVTQMGQEVILRCVPISNHLYFYWYRQILGQKVEFLVSFYNNEISEKSEIFDDQFSVERPDGSNFTLKIRSTKLEDSAMYFCASSGQGNTNEKLFFGSGTQLSVL.